Listed here is a single TCR beta chain. These data belong to a study of blood T cell repertoires in COVID-19. Repertoires were generated with immunoSEQ multiplex PCR, while TCRdb's copy carries only in-frame clones and drops some. The table has roughly 220,000 clones, more than 85% seen once. Seattle's cohort entered during active infection and was followed longitudinally. The CDR3 totals 12 residues. Germline values: CDR1 MNHEY, CDR2 SVGEGT. V lost 4 bases, J lost 7 bases, and 10 bases lay in between. The material sequenced was peripheral blood. The TCR comes from a woman aged 45-65 years with COVID-19, enrolled during active disease. The J gene is TRBJ1-2, the V gene TRBV6-2 or TRBV6-3, with D unresolved. The CDR3 protein is CASSSGSGGYTF. The CDR3 region has the DNA TGTGCCAGCAGTTCGGGTTCTGGTGGCTACACCTTC.